The source of this T cell receptor (beta chain) is a study of chronic HIV infection and antiretroviral therapy. The CDR3 is 14 residues long. Germline assignment: CDR1 MDHEN and CDR2 SYDVKM. V was trimmed by 7 bases and J by 4 bases, leaving 13 bases between them. TCRdb re-derived calls from the 5' RACE reads in MiXCR, one entry per CDR3 protein. The data hold 40,000 or so distinct CDR3 sequences, with around 8.7% observed a single time. This clonotype occurred many times. The sequenced sample was peripheral blood. The rearrangement uses TRBV28 and TRBJ2-2; no firm D call. This receptor was identified in an adult who had HIV and had not received antiretroviral therapy, or was an uninfected healthy control (not recorded which). CDR3 sequence reads: CASNLLESTGELFF. The CDR3 bases are TGTGCCAGCAACCTCCTGGAATCCACCGGGGAGCTGTTTTTT.